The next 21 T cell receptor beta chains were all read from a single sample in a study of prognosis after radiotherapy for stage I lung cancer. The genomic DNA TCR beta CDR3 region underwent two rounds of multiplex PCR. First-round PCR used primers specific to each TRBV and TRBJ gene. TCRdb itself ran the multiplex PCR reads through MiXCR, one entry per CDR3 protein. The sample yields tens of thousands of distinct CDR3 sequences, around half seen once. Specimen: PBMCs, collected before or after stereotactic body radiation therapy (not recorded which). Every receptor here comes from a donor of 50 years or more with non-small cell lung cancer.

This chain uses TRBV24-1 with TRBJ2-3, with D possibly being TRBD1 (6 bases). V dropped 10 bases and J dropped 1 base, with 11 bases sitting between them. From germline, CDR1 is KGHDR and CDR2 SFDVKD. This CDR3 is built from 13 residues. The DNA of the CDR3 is TGTGCCACGGGGGCGTCTGGCACAGATACGCAGTATTTT. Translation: CATGASGTDTQYF.

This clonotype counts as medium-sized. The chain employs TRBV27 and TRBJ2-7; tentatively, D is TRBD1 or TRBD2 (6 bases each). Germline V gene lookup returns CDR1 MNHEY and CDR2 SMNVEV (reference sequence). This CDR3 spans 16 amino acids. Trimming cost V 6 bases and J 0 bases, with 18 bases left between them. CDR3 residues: CASSTFGGRRSYEQYF. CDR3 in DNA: TGTGCCAGCAGCACCTTTGGGGGGCGTCGCTCCTACGAGCAGTACTTC.

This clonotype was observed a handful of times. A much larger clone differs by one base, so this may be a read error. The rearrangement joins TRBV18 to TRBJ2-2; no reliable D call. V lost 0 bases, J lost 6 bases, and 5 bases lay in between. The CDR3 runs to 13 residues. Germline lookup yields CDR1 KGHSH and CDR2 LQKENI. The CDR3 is CASSPPIPGELFF. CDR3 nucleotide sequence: TGTGCCAGCTCACCACCGATTCCCGGGGAGCTGTTTTTT.

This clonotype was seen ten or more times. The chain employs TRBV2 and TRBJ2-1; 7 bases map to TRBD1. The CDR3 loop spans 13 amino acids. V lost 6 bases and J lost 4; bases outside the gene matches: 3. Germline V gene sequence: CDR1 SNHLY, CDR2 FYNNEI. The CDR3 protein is CASRETGYNEQFF. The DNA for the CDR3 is TGTGCCAGCAGGGAGACAGGGTACAATGAGCAGTTCTTC.

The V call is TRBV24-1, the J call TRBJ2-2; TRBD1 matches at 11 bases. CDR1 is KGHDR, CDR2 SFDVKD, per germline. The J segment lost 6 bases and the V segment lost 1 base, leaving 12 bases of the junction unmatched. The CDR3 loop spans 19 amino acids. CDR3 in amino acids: CATSDFPDRGRNPSGELFF. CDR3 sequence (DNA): TGTGCCACCAGTGATTTCCCGGACAGGGGGCGCAACCCGTCCGGGGAGCTGTTTTTT.

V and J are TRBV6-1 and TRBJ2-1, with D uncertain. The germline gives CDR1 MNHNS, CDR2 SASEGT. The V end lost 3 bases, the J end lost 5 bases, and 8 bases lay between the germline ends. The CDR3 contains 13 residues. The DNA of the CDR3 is TGTGCCAGCAGTGATAGTTTAGACAATGAGCAGTTCTTC. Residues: CASSDSLDNEQFF.

The CDR3 loop is CASGNFDVAFF. The CDR3, as DNA: TGTGCCAGCGGGAACTTTGATGTAGCTTTCTTT. The J gene is TRBJ1-1, the V gene TRBV6-1; D gene uncertain. Germline V gene sequence: CDR1 MNHNS, CDR2 SASEGT. V shed 8 bases and J shed 10 bases, with 14 bases lying between them. This CDR3 has 11 amino acids.

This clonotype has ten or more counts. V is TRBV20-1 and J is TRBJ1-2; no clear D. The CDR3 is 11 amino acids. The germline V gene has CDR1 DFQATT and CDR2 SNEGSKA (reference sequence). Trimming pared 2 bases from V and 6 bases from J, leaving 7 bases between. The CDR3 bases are TGCAGTGCTAGATACGGGGATGGCTACACCTTC. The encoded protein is CSARYGDGYTF.

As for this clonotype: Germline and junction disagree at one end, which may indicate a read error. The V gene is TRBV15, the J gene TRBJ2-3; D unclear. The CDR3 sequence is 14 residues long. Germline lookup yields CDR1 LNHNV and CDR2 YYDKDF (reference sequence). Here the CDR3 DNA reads TGTGCCACCAAGGATTCGGGTCGCACAGATACGCATTATTTT. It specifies CATKDSGRTDTHYF.

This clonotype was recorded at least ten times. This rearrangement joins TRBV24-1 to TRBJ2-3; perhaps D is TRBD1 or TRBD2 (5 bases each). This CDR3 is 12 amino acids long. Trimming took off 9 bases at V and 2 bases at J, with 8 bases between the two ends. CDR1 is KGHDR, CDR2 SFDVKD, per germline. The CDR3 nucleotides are TGTGCCACCGGGGGTTACACAGATACGCAGTATTTT. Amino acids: CATGGYTDTQYF.

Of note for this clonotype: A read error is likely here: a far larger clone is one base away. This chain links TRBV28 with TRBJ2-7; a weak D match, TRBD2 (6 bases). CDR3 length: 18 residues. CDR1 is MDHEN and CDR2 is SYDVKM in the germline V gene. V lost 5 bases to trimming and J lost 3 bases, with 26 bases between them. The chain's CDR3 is CASSPRMVVAGGHYEQYF. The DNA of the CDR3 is TGTGCCAGCAGTCCCCGAATGGTGGTGGCCGGAGGGCACTACGAGCAGTACTTC. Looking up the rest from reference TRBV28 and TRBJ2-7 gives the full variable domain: DVKVTQSSRYLVKRTGEKVFLECVQDMDHENMFWYRQDPGLGLRLIYFSYDVKMKEKGDIPEGYSVSREKKERFSLILESASTNQTSMYLCASSPRMVVAGGHYEQYFGPGTRLTVT.

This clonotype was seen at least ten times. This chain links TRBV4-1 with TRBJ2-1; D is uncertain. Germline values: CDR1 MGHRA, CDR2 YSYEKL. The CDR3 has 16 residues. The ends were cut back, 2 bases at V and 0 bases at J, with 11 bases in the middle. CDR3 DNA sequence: TGCGCCAGCAGCCAAACAGCACCAAGCTCCTACAATGAGCAGTTCTTC. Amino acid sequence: CASSQTAPSSYNEQFF.

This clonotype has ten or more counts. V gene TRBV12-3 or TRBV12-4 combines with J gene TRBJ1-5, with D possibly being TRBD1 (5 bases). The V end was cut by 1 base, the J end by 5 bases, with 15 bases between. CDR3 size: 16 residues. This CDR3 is CASSLGVGARDQPQHF. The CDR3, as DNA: TGTGCCAGCAGTTTAGGAGTAGGGGCCCGCGATCAGCCCCAGCATTTT.

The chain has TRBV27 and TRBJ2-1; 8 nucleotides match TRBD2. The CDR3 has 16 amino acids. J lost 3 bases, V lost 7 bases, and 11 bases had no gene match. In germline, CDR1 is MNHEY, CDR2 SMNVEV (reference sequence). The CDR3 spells CASISLGGRFYNEQFF. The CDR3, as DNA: TGTGCCAGCATTTCCCTTGGCGGGAGGTTCTACAATGAGCAGTTCTTC.

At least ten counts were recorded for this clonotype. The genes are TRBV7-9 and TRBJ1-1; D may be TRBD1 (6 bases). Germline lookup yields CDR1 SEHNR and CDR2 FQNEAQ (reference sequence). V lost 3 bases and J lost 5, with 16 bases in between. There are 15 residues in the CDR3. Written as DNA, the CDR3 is TGTGCCAGCAGCTTCGGGGGGGCTTTCCCAACTGAAGCTTTCTTT. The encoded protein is CASSFGGAFPTEAFF.

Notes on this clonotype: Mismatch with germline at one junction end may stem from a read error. The DNA of the CDR3 is TGTGCCAGCATTTTATACAGTGGCGAGGCCCAGTACTTC. It specifies CASILYSGEAQYF. The rearrangement joins TRBV27 to TRBJ2-5; D is undetermined. Germline V gives CDR1 MNHEY, CDR2 SMNVEV (reference sequence). The CDR3 is made up of 13 amino acids.

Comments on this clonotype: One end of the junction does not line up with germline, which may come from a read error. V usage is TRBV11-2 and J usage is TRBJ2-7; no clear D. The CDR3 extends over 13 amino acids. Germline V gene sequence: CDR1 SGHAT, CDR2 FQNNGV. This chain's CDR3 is CASSSTNYYEKYF. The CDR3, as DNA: TGTGCCAGCAGCTCGACCAACTACTACGAGAAGTACTTC. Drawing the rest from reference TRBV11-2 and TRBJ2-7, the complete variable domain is EAGVAQSPRYKIIEKRQSVAFWCNPISGHATLYWYQQILGQGPKLLIQFQNNGVVDDSQLPKDRFSAERLKGVDSTLKIQPAKLEDSAVYLCASSSTNYYEKYFGPGTRLTVT.

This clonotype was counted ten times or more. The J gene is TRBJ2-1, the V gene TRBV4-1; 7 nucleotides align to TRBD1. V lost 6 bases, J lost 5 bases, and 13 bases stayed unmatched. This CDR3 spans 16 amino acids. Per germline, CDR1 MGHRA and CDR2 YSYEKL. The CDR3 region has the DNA TGCGCCAGCAGACACTTAACAGGGGATGCAAACAATGAGCAGTTCTTC. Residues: CASRHLTGDANNEQFF.

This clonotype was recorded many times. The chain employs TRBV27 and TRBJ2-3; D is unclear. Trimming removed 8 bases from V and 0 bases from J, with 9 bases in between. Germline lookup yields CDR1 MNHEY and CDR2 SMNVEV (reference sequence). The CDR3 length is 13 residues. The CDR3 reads CASGQFSTDTQYF. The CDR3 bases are TGTGCCAGCGGCCAGTTTAGCACAGATACGCAGTATTTT.

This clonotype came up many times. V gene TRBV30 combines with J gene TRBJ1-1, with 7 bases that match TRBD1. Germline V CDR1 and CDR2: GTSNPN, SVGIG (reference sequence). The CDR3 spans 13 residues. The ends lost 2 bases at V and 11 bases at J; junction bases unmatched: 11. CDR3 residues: CAWSHPGGLAAFF. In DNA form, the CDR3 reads TGTGCCTGGAGTCACCCAGGGGGACTGGCCGCTTTCTTT.

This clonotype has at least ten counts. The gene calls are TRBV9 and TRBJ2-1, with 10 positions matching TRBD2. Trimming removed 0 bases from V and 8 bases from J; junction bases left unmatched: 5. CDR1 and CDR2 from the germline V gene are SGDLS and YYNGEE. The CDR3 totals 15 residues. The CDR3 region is CASSVGASGSDEQFF. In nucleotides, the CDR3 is TGTGCCAGCAGCGTAGGGGCTAGCGGGAGTGATGAGCAGTTCTTC. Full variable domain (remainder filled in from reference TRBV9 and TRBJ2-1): DSGVTQTPKHLITATGQRVTLRCSPRSGDLSVYWYQQSLDQGLQFLIQYYNGEERAKGNILERFSAQQFPDLHSELNLSSLELGDSALYFCASSVGASGSDEQFFGPGTRLTVL.